What follows is one T cell receptor (beta chain) and its context. The target antigen is unknown. The entry originates in a study of graft-versus-host responses after intestinal transplantation. As for the study in general: Isolated intestinal, liver-intestinal, or multivisceral transplants were what recipients had. Once they had received anti-thymocyte globulin induction, all recipients took tacrolimus and steroids for approximately 3 years.

Produced via immunoSEQ multiplex PCR; TCRdb's table is partial and in-frame only. The sample yields tens of thousands of clones, 90% to 95% seen once. Germline V gene lookup returns CDR1 SQVTM and CDR2 ANQGSEA. CDR3 length equals 16 residues. The V and J ends lost 7 bases and 2 bases, in that order; junction bases with no gene match: 14. General study results and limits: Association was observed between peak circulating GvH clone levels and early post-transplant HvG declines. GvH clones were found in recipient marrow; some appeared first in ileum or blood.

V gene TRBV29-1 combines with J gene TRBJ1-2; TRBD1 aligns across 9 bases. The source was unstimulated CD8+ T cells sorted from spleen or lymph node cells, collected before intestinal transplant. The sequence was collected from a human donor who received an intestinal transplant. The CDR3: CSDLQLGQGPNYGYTF. The CDR3 coding sequence is TGCAGCGACCTACAGTTGGGACAGGGACCCAACTATGGCTACACCTTC.